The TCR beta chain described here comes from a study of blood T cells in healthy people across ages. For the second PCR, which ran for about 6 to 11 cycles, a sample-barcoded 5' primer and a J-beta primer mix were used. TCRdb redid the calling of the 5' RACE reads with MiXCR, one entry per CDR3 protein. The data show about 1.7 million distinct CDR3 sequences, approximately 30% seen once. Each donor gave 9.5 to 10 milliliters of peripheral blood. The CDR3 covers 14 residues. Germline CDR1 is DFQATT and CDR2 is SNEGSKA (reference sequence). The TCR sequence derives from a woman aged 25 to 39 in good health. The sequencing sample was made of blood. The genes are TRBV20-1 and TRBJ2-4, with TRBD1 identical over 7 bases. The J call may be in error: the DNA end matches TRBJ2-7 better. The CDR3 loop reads CSARDAGTDYEQYF. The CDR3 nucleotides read TGCAGTGCTAGAGATGCTGGGACAGATTACGAGCAGTACTTC.